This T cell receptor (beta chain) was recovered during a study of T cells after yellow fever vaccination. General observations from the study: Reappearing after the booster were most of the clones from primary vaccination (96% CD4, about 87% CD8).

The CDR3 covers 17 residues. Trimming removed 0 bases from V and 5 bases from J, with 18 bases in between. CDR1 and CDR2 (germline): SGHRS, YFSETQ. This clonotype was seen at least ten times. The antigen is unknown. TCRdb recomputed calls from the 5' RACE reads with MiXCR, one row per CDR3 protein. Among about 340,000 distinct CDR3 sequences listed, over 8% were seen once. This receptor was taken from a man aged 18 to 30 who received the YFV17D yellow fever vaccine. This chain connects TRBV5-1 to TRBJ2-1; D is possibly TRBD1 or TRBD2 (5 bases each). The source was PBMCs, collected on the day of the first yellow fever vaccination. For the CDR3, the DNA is TGCGCCAGCAGCTTGGTATTGAGGGGAAACCCGAACAATGAGCAGTTCTTC. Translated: CASSLVLRGNPNNEQFF.